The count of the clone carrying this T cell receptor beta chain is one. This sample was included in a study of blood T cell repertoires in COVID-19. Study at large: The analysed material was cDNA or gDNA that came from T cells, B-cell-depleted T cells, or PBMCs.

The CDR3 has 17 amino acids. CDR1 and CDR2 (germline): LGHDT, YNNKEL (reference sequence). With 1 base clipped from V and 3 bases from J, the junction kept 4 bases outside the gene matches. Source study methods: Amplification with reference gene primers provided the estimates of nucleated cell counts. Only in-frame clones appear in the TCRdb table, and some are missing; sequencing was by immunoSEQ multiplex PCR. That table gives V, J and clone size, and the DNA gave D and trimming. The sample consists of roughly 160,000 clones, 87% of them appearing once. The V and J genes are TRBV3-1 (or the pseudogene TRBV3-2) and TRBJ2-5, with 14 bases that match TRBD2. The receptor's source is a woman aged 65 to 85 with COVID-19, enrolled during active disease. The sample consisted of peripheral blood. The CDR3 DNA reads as TGTGCCAGCAGCCAAGGGACGGGACTAGCGGGGGAAGAGACCCAGTACTTC. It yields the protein CASSQGTGLAGEETQYF.